This TCR beta chain was recorded in a study of T cell changes during pregnancy in multiple sclerosis. Sequencing used immunoSEQ multiplex PCR; TCRdb keeps in-frame clones, though not all of them. The sample consists of tens of thousands of clones, 91% of them appearing once. Germline CDR1 and CDR2: ENHRY and SYGVKD. V lost 8 bases, J lost 3 bases, and 3 bases stayed unmatched. This CDR3 comprises 13 residues. Sequences were derived from peripheral blood, sampled in the third trimester of pregnancy. This chain uses TRBV10-3 with TRBJ2-1; 8 positions agree with TRBD2. The sequence was collected from a female donor in good health, enrolled as a control in a pregnancy study. The DNA of the CDR3 is TGTGCCATCGGCGGGGGGCTCTACAATGAGCAGTTCTTC. The encoded protein is CAIGGGLYNEQFF.